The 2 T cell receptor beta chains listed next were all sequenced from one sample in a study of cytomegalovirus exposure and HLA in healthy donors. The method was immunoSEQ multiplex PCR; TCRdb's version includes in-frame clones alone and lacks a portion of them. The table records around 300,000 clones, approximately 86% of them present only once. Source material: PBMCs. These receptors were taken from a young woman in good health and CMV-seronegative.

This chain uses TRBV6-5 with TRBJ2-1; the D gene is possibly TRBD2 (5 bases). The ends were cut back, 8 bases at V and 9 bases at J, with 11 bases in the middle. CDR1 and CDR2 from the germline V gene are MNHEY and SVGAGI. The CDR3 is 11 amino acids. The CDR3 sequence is CASALGIEQFF. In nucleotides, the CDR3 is TGTGCCAGCGCGCTCGGGATTGAGCAGTTCTTC.

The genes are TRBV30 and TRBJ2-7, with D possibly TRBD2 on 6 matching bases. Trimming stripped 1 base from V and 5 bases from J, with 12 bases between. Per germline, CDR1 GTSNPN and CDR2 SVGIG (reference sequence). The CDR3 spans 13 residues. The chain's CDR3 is CAWSDTSWDEQYF. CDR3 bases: TGTGCCTGGAGTGATACTAGCTGGGACGAGCAGTACTTC.